Shown below are 15 T cell receptor beta chains from a single sample sequenced in a study of OX40 agonist ivuxolimab in advanced cancers. The table came from immunoSEQ multiplex PCR; TCRdb's copy has only in-frame clones and leaves some out. The table has 15,000 or so clones, roughly 82% seen once. The sequencing here drew on CD4+ or CD8+ T cells sorted from blood, taken in a trial of the OX40 agonist ivuxolimab. The source is an adult with an advanced solid tumor such as melanoma, head and neck, liver or kidney cancer.

The count of this clone is one. This sequence joins TRBV5-4 and TRBJ2-5; D might be TRBD1 or TRBD2, each matching 5 bases. The germline CDR1 and CDR2 sequences are SGHNT and YYREEE (reference sequence). This CDR3 is 13 amino acids long. V dropped 0 bases and J dropped 3 bases, with 6 bases sitting between them. The CDR3 spells CASSLGGKETQYF. CDR3 in DNA: TGTGCCAGCAGCTTGGGGGGGAAAGAGACCCAGTACTTC.

This clone was seen more than once but under ten times. This chain joins TRBV7-9 and TRBJ2-7; 9 positions match TRBD1. CDR1 is SEHNR, CDR2 FQNEAQ, per germline (reference sequence). CDR3 length: 16 residues. V shed 6 bases, J shed 5 bases, and the junction held 14 bases outside the gene matches. The CDR3 loop is CASSIHTGGVKNEQYF. Written as DNA, the CDR3 is TGTGCCAGCAGTATCCACACAGGGGGCGTCAAGAACGAGCAGTACTTC.

This chain joins TRBV10-3 and TRBJ2-3, with 12 positions matching TRBD2. Germline lookup yields CDR1 ENHRY and CDR2 SYGVKD. The CDR3 totals 15 residues. V was clipped by 6 bases and J by 4 bases; unmatched bases: 5. The CDR3 DNA sequence: TGTGCCATCAGGGGTACTAGCGGGAGGTCAGATACGCAGTATTTT. It specifies CAIRGTSGRSDTQYF.

This chain joins TRBV6-5 and TRBJ2-5; a possible D gene is TRBD1 (6 bases). The J call is in doubt because the DNA end fits TRBJ2-7 better. Germline V gives CDR1 MNHEY, CDR2 SVGAGI. CDR3 length equals 14 residues. CDR3 sequence (DNA): TGTGCCAGCAGCCGAAACAGGGACTCCTACGAGCAGTACTTC. Translating gives CASSRNRDSYEQYF.

The chain recombines TRBV28 with TRBJ2-1, with D perhaps being TRBD1 or TRBD2 (5 bases each). From germline, CDR1 is MDHEN and CDR2 SYDVKM. This CDR3 is 16 amino acids long. The V gene lost 6 bases and the J gene lost 4 bases, with 19 bases spanning the gap. The CDR3 sequence is CASSPGTGITYNEQFF. The CDR3 DNA reads TGTGCCAGCAGCCCGGGGACGGGTATCACTTACAATGAGCAGTTCTTC.

The chain carries TRBV7-9 and TRBJ1-2, with a tentative D call TRBD1 (6 bases). Trimming took off 5 bases at V and 4 bases at J, with 11 bases between the two ends. The germline V gene encodes CDR1 SEHNR and CDR2 FQNEAQ (reference sequence). This CDR3 contains 13 residues. CDR3 amino acids: CASSPQGGYGYTF. The DNA for the CDR3 is TGTGCCAGCAGCCCACAGGGAGGCTATGGCTACACCTTC.

The rearrangement uses TRBV14 and TRBJ2-5; a weak D match, TRBD1 (6 bases). The germline gives CDR1 SGHDN, CDR2 FVKESK. The germline V and J ends were trimmed by 6 bases and 5 bases, with 10 bases remaining between them. CDR3 length: 12 residues. The CDR3 DNA sequence: TGTGCCAGCAGTAGGGGGACCGAGACCCAGTACTTC. Translated, it gives CASSRGTETQYF.

The J gene is TRBJ2-5, the V gene TRBV27; the match to TRBD2 covers 10 bases. The J call may be incorrect, as the DNA end agrees better with TRBJ2-7. Per germline, CDR1 MNHEY and CDR2 SMNVEV (reference sequence). The CDR3 runs to 18 residues. The chain's CDR3 is CASSSLRTSGKRSYEQYF. The CDR3 DNA reads as TGTGCCAGCAGTTCCCTACGGACTAGCGGTAAACGGAGCTACGAGCAGTACTTC.

The table lists this clone with a count of one. This CDR3 reads CASRQGLGEDTQYF. The CDR3 coding sequence is TGTGCCAGCAGGCAGGGCCTCGGGGAGGATACGCAGTATTTT. The genes are TRBV27 and TRBJ2-3; D could derive from TRBD1 or TRBD2 (5 bases each). Trimming took off 6 bases at V and 6 bases at J, with 16 bases between the two ends. Germline V gives CDR1 MNHEY, CDR2 SMNVEV (reference sequence). The CDR3 is made up of 14 amino acids.

The CDR3 coding sequence is TGCGCCAGCAGCCAAAAGGGGACAAAAATCTACAATGAGCAGTTCTTC. Its protein product is CASSQKGTKIYNEQFF. The chain links TRBV4-1 to TRBJ2-1; a possible D gene is TRBD1 (6 bases). The germline V gene has CDR1 MGHRA and CDR2 YSYEKL. Trimming pared 2 bases from V and 3 bases from J, leaving 14 bases between. CDR3 size: 16 residues.

V is TRBV27 and J is TRBJ2-3; 9 bases line up with TRBD2. Germline V gene sequence: CDR1 MNHEY, CDR2 SMNVEV (reference sequence). The CDR3 has 15 amino acids. The V segment lost 3 bases and the J segment 3 bases; nucleotides outside the gene matches: 4. The CDR3 bases are TGTGCCAGCAGTTTTAGCGGGAGCGGGACAGATACGCAGTATTTT. Translation: CASSFSGSGTDTQYF.

This chain links TRBV30 with TRBJ2-1; 11 bases agree with TRBD2. Germline trimming cut 3 bases from V and 5 bases from J; bases unmatched to any gene: 12. The V gene's germline CDR1 is GTSNPN and CDR2 SVGIG (reference sequence). The CDR3 is 17 residues long. The CDR3 sequence: CAWSWRASGRFDNEQFF. The CDR3 DNA follows: TGTGCCTGGAGCTGGAGGGCTAGCGGGAGGTTTGACAATGAGCAGTTCTTC.

J is TRBJ1-3 and V is TRBV28; D remains ambiguous. V was clipped by 2 bases and J by 3 bases, with 11 bases between them. CDR3 length: 15 residues. Germline values: CDR1 MDHEN, CDR2 SYDVKM. Written as DNA, the CDR3 is TGTGCCAGCAGTTTAAGTCCCGACGATGGAAACACCATATATTTT. It encodes CASSLSPDDGNTIYF.

Notes on this clone: A read error may produce the germline difference seen at one junction end. Different DNA sequences within this sample yield the same CDR3. This chain links TRBV18 with TRBJ2-7, with D possibly being TRBD2 (5 bases). The CDR3 runs to 14 residues. Germline V gene lookup returns CDR1 KGHSH and CDR2 LQKENI. The CDR3 DNA reads TGTGCCAGCTCACCACAAGCGGACTCCCACGAGCAGTACTTC. The encoded protein is CASSPQADSHEQYF.

This chain connects TRBV5-4 to TRBJ1-3, with D tentatively TRBD1 (5 bases). This CDR3 has 15 amino acids. CDR1 SGHNT and CDR2 YYREEE come from the germline V gene (reference sequence). Trimming removed 5 bases at V and 0 bases at J, with 12 bases between. CDR3 coding DNA: TGTGCCAGCAGGGCCGGGACCGACTCTGGAAACACCATATATTTT. Translation: CASRAGTDSGNTIYF.